A selection of T cell receptor beta chains follows, all from one sample in a study of blood T cell repertoires in COVID-19. The repertoire was sequenced with immunoSEQ multiplex PCR; TCRdb's copy has only in-frame clones and lacks some. Here the sample spans 360,000 or so clones, around 92% being singletons. Material for sequencing was PBMCs or T cells enriched from blood (not recorded which). These receptors were taken from a woman aged 30 to 39 who had recovered from COVID-19. Each CDR3 is given without its conserved first and last residue.

v_call cdr3_aa
TRBV7-9 ASSPPTGMNTEAF
TRBV3-1/TRBV3-2 ASSARTGLHYGYT
TRBV2 ASRDRPATNEKLF
TRBV7-2 ASSLGQGVINQPQH
TRBV5-1 ASSLLEGDQPQH
TRBV7-8 ASSLRGMGSGNTIY
TRBV28 ASTRLTGPYEQY
TRBV19 ASSPLGRVPEQY
TRBV7-2 ASSTAPGTGGGYT
TRBV28 ASSLNGGRSAEAF
TRBV5-1 ASSSGTGQGDTQY
TRBV6-5 ASSYSTSTYEQY
TRBV24-1 ATSGISGNEQF
TRBV30 AWSRTGGGGLSGANVLT
TRBV5-1 ASSLVPTGSYEQY
TRBV4-3 ASSQEAVGTRGGESGYT
TRBV19 ASSLGQPTSSGNTIY
TRBV3-1/TRBV3-2 ASSPWDRASNEQY
TRBV19 ASTKQGARETQY
TRBV7-9 ASSSGTGAF
TRBV19 ASSRGIGGELF
TRBV7-2 ASSLSSGGAGTQY
TRBV19 ASTGGADSPLH
TRBV29-1 SVAEQGYGYT
TRBV19 ASSITGTGGNRKF
TRBV18 ASSTGSEQY
TRBV10-1 ASSESGFEKLF
TRBV19 ASSYQGGLNTEAF